This TCR beta chain was sequenced for a study of human T cells and chemical hapten exposure. Turning to the study itself: In the sensitization step, 2% DPC was placed on approximately 2 cm by approximately 2 cm of upper inner arm skin.

CDR3 length equals 13 residues. Trimming shortened V by 6 bases and J by 5 bases, and 12 bases separated the two germline ends. Germline loops: CDR1 SGHRS, CDR2 YFSETQ. Points from the study as a whole: Having alopecia, donors may respond immunologically unlike healthy people.

TCRdb independently ran MiXCR on the RACE reads; one entry per CDR3 protein. The table lists about 80,000 distinct CDR3 sequences, 14% of them singletons. This clonotype occurred a few times. Its antigen is currently unknown. Time point noted: pre-sensitization, week 0. Treatment specified: therapeutic diphenylcyclopropenone sensitization with weekly scalp DPC. Blood sampling preceded each patch test application. The sequenced sample was whole blood, obtained in connection with sensitization to the hapten diphenylcyclopropenone (DPC). The chain couples TRBV5-1 to TRBJ1-5, with D possibly TRBD1 on 5 matching bases. The source of this sequence is a woman between 45 and 60 years old with alopecia areata. Some clones in this sample may be carry-over from other donors' samples. The CDR3 DNA follows: TGCGCCAGCAAGCAGGGAGACGATCAGCCCCAGCATTTT. Protein product: CASKQGDDQPQHF.